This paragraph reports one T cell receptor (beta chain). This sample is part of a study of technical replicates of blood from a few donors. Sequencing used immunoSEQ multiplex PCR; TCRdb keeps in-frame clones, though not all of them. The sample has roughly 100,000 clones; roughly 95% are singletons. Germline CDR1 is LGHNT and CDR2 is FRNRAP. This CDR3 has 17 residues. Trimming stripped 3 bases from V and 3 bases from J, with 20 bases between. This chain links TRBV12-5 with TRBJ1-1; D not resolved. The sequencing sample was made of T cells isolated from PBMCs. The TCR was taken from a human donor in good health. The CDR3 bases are TGTGCTAGTGGTTTTAGAGGGATGGGTATTATGGACACTGAAGCTTTCTTT. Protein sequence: CASGFRGMGIMDTEAFF. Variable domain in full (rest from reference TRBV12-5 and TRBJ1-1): DARVTQTPRHKVTEMGQEVTMRCQPILGHNTVFWYRQTMMQGLELLAYFRNRAPLDDSGMPKDRFSAEMPDATLATLKIQPSEPRDSAVYFCASGFRGMGIMDTEAFFGQGTRLTVV.